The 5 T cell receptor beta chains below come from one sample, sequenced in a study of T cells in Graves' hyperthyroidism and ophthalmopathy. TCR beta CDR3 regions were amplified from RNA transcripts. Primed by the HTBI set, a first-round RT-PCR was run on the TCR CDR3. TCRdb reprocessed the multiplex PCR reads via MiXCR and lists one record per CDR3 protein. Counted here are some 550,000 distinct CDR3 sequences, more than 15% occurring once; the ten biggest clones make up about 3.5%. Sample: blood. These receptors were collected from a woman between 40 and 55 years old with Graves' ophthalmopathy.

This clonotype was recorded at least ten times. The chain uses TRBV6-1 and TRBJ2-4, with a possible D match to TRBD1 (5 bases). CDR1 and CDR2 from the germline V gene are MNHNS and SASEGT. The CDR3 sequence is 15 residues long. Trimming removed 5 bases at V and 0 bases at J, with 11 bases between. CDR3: CASSIDRLAKNIQYF. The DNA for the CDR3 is TGTGCCAGCAGTATTGACAGACTAGCCAAAAACATTCAGTACTTC.

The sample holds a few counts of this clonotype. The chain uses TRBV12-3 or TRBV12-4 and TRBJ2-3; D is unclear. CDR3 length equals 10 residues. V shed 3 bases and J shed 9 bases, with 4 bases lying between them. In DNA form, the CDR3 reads TGTGCCAGCAGTTTCCGGACGCAGTATTTT. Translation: CASSFRTQYF.

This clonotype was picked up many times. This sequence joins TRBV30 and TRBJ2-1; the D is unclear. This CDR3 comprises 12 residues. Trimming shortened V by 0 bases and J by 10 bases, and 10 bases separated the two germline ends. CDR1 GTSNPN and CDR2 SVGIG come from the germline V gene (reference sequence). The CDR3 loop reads CAWSVGGPEQFF. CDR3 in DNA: TGTGCCTGGAGTGTAGGTGGACCCGAGCAGTTCTTC.

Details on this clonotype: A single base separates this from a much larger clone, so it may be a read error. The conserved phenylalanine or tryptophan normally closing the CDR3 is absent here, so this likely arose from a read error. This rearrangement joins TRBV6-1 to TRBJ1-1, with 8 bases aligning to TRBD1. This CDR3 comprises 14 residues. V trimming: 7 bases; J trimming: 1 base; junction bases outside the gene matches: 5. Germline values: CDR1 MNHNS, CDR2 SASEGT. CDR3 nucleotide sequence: TGTGCCAGCACCCCGGGACAGGCGAACACTGAAGCTTTCCTT. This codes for CASTPGQANTEAFL.

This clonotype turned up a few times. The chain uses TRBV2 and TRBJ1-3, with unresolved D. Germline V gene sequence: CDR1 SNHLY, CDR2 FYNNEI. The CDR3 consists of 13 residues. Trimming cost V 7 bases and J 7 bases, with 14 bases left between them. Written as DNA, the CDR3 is TGTGCCAGCACGGACGGGTTGGGGAACACCATATATTTT. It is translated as CASTDGLGNTIYF.